Sequencing of this T cell receptor beta chain was carried out in a study of T cells in Graves' hyperthyroidism and ophthalmopathy. Findings and caveats of the study: The model's output predicted ophthalmopathy at a median of approximately 6.5 months prior to onset.

Amplification of TCR beta CDR3 regions used RNA as the template. Initially, a first-round RT-PCR of the TCR CDR3 employed the HTBI primer set. Via MiXCR, TCRdb re-called the multiplex PCR reads, giving one row per CDR3 protein. The sample contains 500,000 to 600,000 distinct CDR3 sequences, 46% of which appear only once. The ends were cut back, 5 bases at V and 4 bases at J, with 17 bases in the middle. This CDR3 comprises 15 residues. Looked up from germline, CDR1 is LNHDA and CDR2 is SQIVND (reference sequence). As concerns this clonotype: Its antigen is undetermined.

Sample: peripheral blood or thyroid tissue (not recorded which). The chain recombines TRBV19 with TRBJ1-1, with a possible D match to TRBD1 (6 bases). The sequence derives from an adult woman with Graves' disease, either hyperthyroidism or ophthalmopathy (not recorded which). The CDR3 protein is CASSAPGAAGTEAFF. In nucleotides, the CDR3 is TGTGCCAGTAGTGCCCCAGGGGCAGCGGGCACTGAAGCTTTCTTT. Based on the CDR3 plus reference TRBV19 and TRBJ1-1, the full variable domain is DGGITQSPKYLFRKEGQNVTLSCEQNLNHDAMYWYRQDPGQGLRLIYYSQIVNDFQKGDIAEGYSVSREKKESFPLTVTSAQKNPTAFYLCASSAPGAAGTEAFFGQGTRLTVV.